The T cell receptor (beta chain) described here comes from a study of cytomegalovirus exposure and HLA in healthy donors. Study observations and caveats: Roughly uniform depth of sequencing across donors was assumed in presence/absence analyses. The authors judged a highly shared variant cluster likely a sequencing artifact.

Concerning this clone itself: Its antigen is as yet unknown.

PCR primers comprised 60 Vbeta and 13 Jbeta primers. Repertoires were generated with immunoSEQ multiplex PCR, while TCRdb's copy carries only in-frame clones and drops some. The sample holds 150,000 to 200,000 clones, 75% to 85% seen once. The trim removed 1 base at V and 0 bases at J, leaving 4 bases unmatched. The CDR3 loop spans 16 amino acids. Germline values: CDR1 SGHRS, CDR2 YFSETQ. The V and J genes are TRBV5-1 and TRBJ2-1; the match to TRBD2 covers 7 bases. Sequenced input: PBMCs. This receptor was taken from a man younger than 45 in good health and CMV-seropositive. CDR3: CASSLMRGSSYNEQFF. In DNA, the CDR3 is TGCGCCAGCAGCTTGATGCGGGGGAGCTCCTACAATGAGCAGTTCTTC.